This is a list of T cell receptor beta chains from one sample in a study of blood T cell repertoires in COVID-19. The table came from immunoSEQ multiplex PCR; TCRdb's copy has only in-frame clones and leaves some out. The data show about 60,000 clones, with roughly four fifths seen just once and about 3.4% held by the top ten. Sequenced input: peripheral blood. The receptor source for this set is a man between 60 and 75 years old with acute or convalescent COVID-19. Both conserved end residues are part of each CDR3. A D gene is named only where the DNA matches it firmly. Size is stated for part of the rows, as once, few or many counts, or as a class when the clone is expanded.

abundance: -; j_gene: TRBJ2-7; d_gene: -; v_gene: TRBV7-9; CDR3nt: TGTGCCAGCAGCCTCGGGAGCTACGAGCAGTACTTC; CDR3aa: CASSLGSYEQYF
abundance: few; j_gene: TRBJ1-2; d_gene: -; v_gene: TRBV19; CDR3nt: TGTGCCAGTAGATACGGGGGTGACTACTATGGCTACACCTTC; CDR3aa: CASRYGGDYYGYTF
abundance: -; j_gene: TRBJ1-2; d_gene: -; v_gene: TRBV19; CDR3nt: TGTGCCAGTAGCCGAAGTCACGGGACTCCAAGCTATGGCTACACCTTC; CDR3aa: CASSRSHGTPSYGYTF
abundance: -; j_gene: TRBJ2-5; d_gene: -; v_gene: TRBV7-2; CDR3nt: TGTGCCAGCAGCATCGACGGAGGGCCGGAGACCCAGTACTTC; CDR3aa: CASSIDGGPETQYF
abundance: -; j_gene: TRBJ1-1; d_gene: TRBD1; v_gene: TRBV27; CDR3nt: TGTGCCAGCAGTCCGACGACAGGGGCGGATGACAACGAAGCTTTCTTT; CDR3aa: CASSPTTGADDNEAFF
abundance: -; j_gene: TRBJ2-2; d_gene: TRBD2; v_gene: TRBV5-1; CDR3nt: TGCGCCAGCAGCCCCCGAATGTGGCCGGGACTAGCGGGGGGGCGATTGAACACCGGGGAGCTGTTTTTT; CDR3aa: CASSPRMWPGLAGGRLNTGELFF
abundance: once; j_gene: TRBJ1-5; d_gene: -; v_gene: TRBV6-6; CDR3nt: TGTGCCAGCAGCCCACGACCAAGGGGTCAGCCCCAGCATTTT; CDR3aa: CASSPRPRGQPQHF
abundance: -; j_gene: TRBJ2-5; d_gene: TRBD2; v_gene: TRBV20-1; CDR3nt: TGCAGTGCTAGTTTGGGTTGGGAGGGAGAGACCCAGTACTTC; CDR3aa: CSASLGWEGETQYF
abundance: -; j_gene: TRBJ2-2; d_gene: -; v_gene: TRBV7-2; CDR3nt: TGTGCCAGCAGCTTAGACTGGACCGGGGAGCTGTTTTTT; CDR3aa: CASSLDWTGELFF
abundance: -; j_gene: TRBJ2-1; d_gene: TRBD2; v_gene: TRBV5-4; CDR3nt: TGTGCCAGCAGCCCGGGACTAGCGGGGCTTTACAATGAGCAGTTCTTC; CDR3aa: CASSPGLAGLYNEQFF
abundance: -; j_gene: TRBJ1-1; d_gene: -; v_gene: TRBV19; CDR3nt: TGTGCCAGTAGTATACGGTATTACGAGAACACTGAAGCTTTCTTT; CDR3aa: CASSIRYYENTEAFF
abundance: -; j_gene: TRBJ1-5; d_gene: TRBD1; v_gene: TRBV11-2; CDR3nt: TGTGCCAGCAGCTTCGGGACAGGAGGCCAGCCCCAGCATTTT; CDR3aa: CASSFGTGGQPQHF
abundance: -; j_gene: TRBJ2-2; d_gene: TRBD1; v_gene: TRBV6-5; CDR3nt: TGTGCCATTAGGGGGCAGTTGAACACCGGGGAGCTGTTTTTT; CDR3aa: CAIRGQLNTGELFF
abundance: -; j_gene: TRBJ2-7; d_gene: TRBD2; v_gene: TRBV27; CDR3nt: TGTGCCAGCAGTCGAACGGGGGGCTACGAGCAGTACTTC; CDR3aa: CASSRTGGYEQYF
abundance: -; j_gene: TRBJ1-4; d_gene: -; v_gene: TRBV5-1; CDR3nt: TGCGCCAGCAGCTTACCCTCGGGGGGGACTAATGAAAAACTGTTTTTT; CDR3aa: CASSLPSGGTNEKLFF
abundance: -; j_gene: TRBJ2-3; d_gene: TRBD1; v_gene: TRBV5-1; CDR3nt: TGCGCCAGCAGCTTGGCAACAGGGGGCCCCATAGATACGCAGTATTTT; CDR3aa: CASSLATGGPIDTQYF
abundance: -; j_gene: TRBJ2-3; d_gene: TRBD1; v_gene: TRBV5-1; CDR3nt: TGCGCCAGCAGCTTGAGTTCTGCGGGACAGGGAATTTATACGCAGTATTTT; CDR3aa: CASSLSSAGQGIYTQYF
abundance: -; j_gene: TRBJ2-7; d_gene: TRBD2; v_gene: TRBV27; CDR3nt: TGTGCCAGCAGTTCCCTGGTAGCGGGGGGGTACGAGCAGTACTTC; CDR3aa: CASSSLVAGGYEQYF
abundance: -; j_gene: TRBJ2-3; d_gene: -; v_gene: TRBV10-3; CDR3nt: TGTGCCATCAGGGGGCTAAGGGATGCGCAGTATTTT; CDR3aa: CAIRGLRDAQYF
abundance: -; j_gene: TRBJ2-5; d_gene: -; v_gene: TRBV27; CDR3nt: TGTGCCAGCAGTTTAAAGAGTGTCCAAGAGACCCAGTACTTC; CDR3aa: CASSLKSVQETQYF
abundance: -; j_gene: TRBJ2-6; d_gene: -; v_gene: TRBV18; CDR3nt: TGTGCCAGCTCACCACCCTCGACAGGATCTGGGGCCAACGTCCTGACTTTC; CDR3aa: CASSPPSTGSGANVLTF
abundance: -; j_gene: TRBJ1-1; d_gene: TRBD1; v_gene: TRBV7-9; CDR3nt: TGTGCCAGCAGCCCGCGGGACAGGAGGAACACTGAAGCTTTCTTT; CDR3aa: CASSPRDRRNTEAFF
abundance: once; j_gene: TRBJ2-2; d_gene: TRBD2; v_gene: TRBV5-1; CDR3nt: TGCGCCAGCGGCAACCCTAGCGGGGGGGCGAACACCGGGGAGCTGTTTTTT; CDR3aa: CASGNPSGGANTGELFF
abundance: -; j_gene: TRBJ1-5; d_gene: -; v_gene: TRBV30; CDR3nt: TGTGCCTGGAGGGCGCAGGGAAGATCGAAGGACCATAGCAATCAGCCCCAGCATTTT; CDR3aa: CAWRAQGRSKDHSNQPQHF
abundance: -; j_gene: TRBJ2-1; d_gene: -; v_gene: TRBV5-1; CDR3nt: TGCGCCAGCAGCTTGGAGCTGGGAGATGAGCAGTTCTTC; CDR3aa: CASSLELGDEQFF
abundance: few; j_gene: TRBJ1-2; d_gene: TRBD1; v_gene: TRBV18; CDR3nt: TGTGCCAGCTCACCTGAATTACAGGGGAACTATGGCTACACCTTC; CDR3aa: CASSPELQGNYGYTF